The clone carrying this TCR beta chain came up a few times. The target antigen is unknown. The sample belongs to a study of human T cells and chemical hapten exposure. Study as a whole: Small discrepancies in pooled library volume mainly accounted for the varying TCR yields per sample.

Time point defined: healthy volunteer bleed at 2 weeks. Total RNA was isolated from unfractionated whole blood. Study conclusions and caveats: There was no change with DPC sensitization in TCRs above 1 in 1000 frequency.

In germline, CDR1 is MNHEY, CDR2 SVGAGI. V lost 6 bases, J lost 10 bases, and 19 bases lay in between. The CDR3 has 14 amino acids. Authors' processing steps: Individual samples carried between roughly 23,224 and 700,000 TCRs, with 85,000 to 100,000 as the median. One entry per CDR3 protein, called by TCRdb with MiXCR from the RACE reads. These V and J calls originate from TCRdb's pipeline instead of the authors' own analysis. This table holds 130,000 or so distinct CDR3 sequences, approximately 9.1% found once. The clonotype was recovered from a male donor in good health. Some clones in this sample may be carry-over from other donors' samples. Material: whole blood. The chain recombines TRBV6-5 with TRBJ2-1; D gene unclear. In DNA, the CDR3 is TGTGCCAGCAGCTCCGTTCGGCATAGAGGAGAGCAGTTCTTC. This encodes CASSSVRHRGEQFF.